The rows below give T cell receptor beta chains drawn from one sample of a study of beta chain features in type 1 diabetes. Repertoires were generated with immunoSEQ multiplex PCR, while TCRdb's copy carries only in-frame clones and drops some. The sample shows about 410,000 clones, around 13% of them seen only once. Sequenced: naive CD4+ T cells from blood. These receptors were obtained from a young man in good health. Both conserved end residues are part of each CDR3. The D gene is left open where the match is weak. Some rows mark clone size as missing; the rest say once, few, many or name a class of expanded clone.

d_gene,abundance,j_gene,v_gene,CDR3aa,CDR3nt
-,-,TRBJ2-5,TRBV7-2,CASSTRVETQYF,TGTGCCAGCAGCACTAGAGTGGAGACCCAGTACTTC
TRBD1,few,TRBJ2-5,TRBV7-9,CASSLTGVQETQYF,TGTGCCAGCAGCTTGACAGGGGTTCAAGAGACCCAGTACTTC
-,few,TRBJ1-5,TRBV7-9,CASSPGGNQPQHF,TGTGCCAGCAGCCCCGGCGGGAATCAGCCCCAGCATTTT
-,few,TRBJ1-3,TRBV5-1,CASSLSPRASGNTIYF,TGCGCCAGCAGCTTATCGCCCCGGGCCTCTGGAAACACCATATATTTT
TRBD1,-,TRBJ2-1,TRBV7-2,CASSNRGGQFF,TGTGCCAGCTCTAACAGGGGCGGGCAGTTCTTC
-,few,TRBJ2-3,TRBV7-9,CASSYIPDTQYF,TGTGCCAGCAGCTATATCCCGGATACGCAGTATTTT
-,few,TRBJ2-5,TRBV9,CASGKERAKETQYF,TGTGCCAGCGGAAAAGAGCGCGCAAAAGAGACCCAGTACTTC
TRBD2,-,TRBJ2-2,TRBV11-1,CASSLAGTRNTGELFF,TGTGCCAGCAGCTTGGCCGGGACTAGGAACACCGGGGAGCTGTTTTTT
-,few,TRBJ1-5,TRBV5-6,CASSPDGSNQPQHF,TGTGCCAGCAGCCCGGACGGTAGCAATCAGCCCCAGCATTTT
TRBD1,few,TRBJ1-2,TRBV4-1,CASSQVGQGFYGYTF,TGCGCCAGCAGCCAAGTAGGACAGGGATTCTATGGCTACACCTTC
-,-,TRBJ1-1,TRBV30,CAWSWQGNTEAFF,TGTGCCTGGAGTTGGCAGGGCAACACTGAAGCTTTCTTT
-,few,TRBJ2-6,TRBV5-1,CASSLFVGSGANVLTF,TGCGCCAGCAGCTTGTTTGTGGGCTCTGGGGCCAACGTCCTGACTTTC
-,few,TRBJ1-3,TRBV14,CASSQWTVGNTIYF,TGTGCCAGCAGCCAGTGGACGGTTGGAAACACCATATATTTT
-,-,TRBJ2-2,TRBV10-3,CAIRSTELFF,TGTGCCATCCGGTCGACTGAGCTGTTTTTT
-,few,TRBJ2-1,TRBV7-2,CASRHYGATLNNEQFF,TGTGCCAGTAGACATTACGGGGCGACTCTTAACAATGAGCAGTTCTTC
TRBD1,-,TRBJ2-3,TRBV5-6,CASSPTGPDTQYF,TGTGCCAGCAGCCCGACAGGGCCAGATACGCAGTATTTT
-,-,TRBJ2-5,TRBV19,CASRTRAQETQYF,TGTGCCAGTAGAACTAGGGCCCAAGAGACCCAGTACTTC
-,few,TRBJ1-1,TRBV7-9,CASSLGGRQEAFF,TGTGCCAGCAGCTTAGGGGGACGGCAAGAAGCTTTCTTT
-,-,TRBJ2-7,TRBV9,CASSVGSGGPYEQYF,TGTGCCAGCAGCGTAGGGTCCGGGGGGCCCTACGAGCAGTACTTC
TRBD2,-,TRBJ2-2,TRBV9,CASSALAGVNTGELFF,TGTGCCAGCAGCGCGCTAGCGGGAGTGAACACCGGGGAGCTGTTTTTT
-,-,TRBJ1-1,TRBV30,CAWTATSVNTEAFF,TGTGCCTGGACCGCCACTTCCGTGAACACTGAAGCTTTCTTT
TRBD1,few,TRBJ2-5,TRBV5-6,CASSFGTEKETQYF,TGTGCCAGCAGCTTCGGGACAGAGAAAGAGACCCAGTACTTC
TRBD2,few,TRBJ2-2,TRBV5-4,CASSPGLAGGYTGELFF,TGTGCCAGCAGCCCGGGACTAGCGGGAGGCTACACCGGGGAGCTGTTTTTT
-,-,TRBJ2-2,TRBV7-9,CASSLPLRELFF,TGTGCCAGCAGCTTGCCCTTGCGGGAGCTGTTTTTT
-,few,TRBJ2-1,TRBV29-1,CSVAWTVYNEQFF,TGCAGCGTCGCATGGACAGTCTACAATGAGCAGTTCTTC
-,few,TRBJ1-5,TRBV4-2,CASSQGGSNQPQHF,TGTGCCAGCAGCCAAGGAGGTAGCAATCAGCCCCAGCATTTT
TRBD1,-,TRBJ2-5,TRBV5-4,CASRSGLGQGNLETQYF,TGTGCCAGCAGATCTGGCCTTGGACAGGGGAACCTAGAGACCCAGTACTTC
-,-,TRBJ2-7,TRBV9,CASSAPGPPYEQYF,TGTGCCAGCAGCGCCCCCGGGCCACCCTACGAGCAGTACTTC
-,-,TRBJ2-3,TRBV20-1,CSARATDTQYF,TGCAGTGCTAGAGCCACAGATACGCAGTATTTT
-,-,TRBJ2-5,TRBV30,CAWGHEGSRETQYF,TGTGCCTGGGGGCATGAGGGATCTCGGGAGACCCAGTACTTC
-,-,TRBJ1-2,TRBV30,CAWRTGPHYGYTF,TGTGCCTGGAGGACAGGCCCCCACTATGGCTACACCTTC
-,few,TRBJ1-2,TRBV2,CASSDIRVYGYTF,TGTGCCAGCAGTGATATCAGGGTTTATGGCTACACCTTC
-,-,TRBJ1-2,TRBV9,CASSAAANYGYTF,TGTGCCAGCAGCGCCGCCGCTAACTATGGCTACACCTTC
TRBD2,-,TRBJ2-3,TRBV18,CASSPPGLAGTGTDTQYF,TGTGCCAGCTCACCACCGGGACTAGCGGGGACTGGCACAGATACGCAGTATTTT
-,-,TRBJ2-2,TRBV7-9,CASSLVTGELFF,TGTGCCAGCAGCTTAGTCACCGGGGAGCTGTTTTTT
-,few,TRBJ2-5,TRBV4-1,CASSTPPGETQYF,TGCGCCAGCAGCACCCCTCCAGGGGAGACCCAGTACTTC
-,-,TRBJ1-2,TRBV18,CASSPPLGRQPYGYTF,TGTGCCAGCTCACCACCGCTGGGACGGCAGCCTTATGGCTACACCTTC
-,few,TRBJ2-1,TRBV7-2,CASSHQYNEQFF,TGTGCCAGCAGCCACCAGTACAATGAGCAGTTCTTC
-,few,TRBJ2-3,TRBV2,CASSFGADTQYF,TGTGCCAGCAGTTTCGGAGCAGATACGCAGTATTTT
-,few,TRBJ2-3,TRBV6-1,CASGRYRPDTQYF,TGTGCCAGCGGAAGGTATCGGCCAGATACGCAGTATTTT